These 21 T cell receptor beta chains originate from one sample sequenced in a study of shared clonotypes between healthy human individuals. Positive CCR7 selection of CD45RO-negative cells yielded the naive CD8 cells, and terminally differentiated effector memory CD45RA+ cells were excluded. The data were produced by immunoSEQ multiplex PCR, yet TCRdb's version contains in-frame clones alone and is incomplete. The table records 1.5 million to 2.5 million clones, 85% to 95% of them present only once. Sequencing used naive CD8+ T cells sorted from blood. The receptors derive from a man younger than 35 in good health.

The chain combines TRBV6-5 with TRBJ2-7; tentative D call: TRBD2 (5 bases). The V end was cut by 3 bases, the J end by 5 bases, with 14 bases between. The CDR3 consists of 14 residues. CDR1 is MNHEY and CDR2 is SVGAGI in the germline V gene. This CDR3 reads CASSYSGLPNEQYF. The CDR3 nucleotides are TGTGCCAGCAGTTATTCCGGACTCCCGAACGAGCAGTACTTC.

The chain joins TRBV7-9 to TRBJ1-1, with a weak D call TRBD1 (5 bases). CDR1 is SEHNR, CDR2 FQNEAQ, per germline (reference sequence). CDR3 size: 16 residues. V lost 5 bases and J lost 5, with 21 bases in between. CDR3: CASSPSGGLGGTEAFF. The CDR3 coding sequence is TGTGCCAGCAGCCCCTCCGGGGGGTTGGGGGGAACTGAAGCTTTCTTT.

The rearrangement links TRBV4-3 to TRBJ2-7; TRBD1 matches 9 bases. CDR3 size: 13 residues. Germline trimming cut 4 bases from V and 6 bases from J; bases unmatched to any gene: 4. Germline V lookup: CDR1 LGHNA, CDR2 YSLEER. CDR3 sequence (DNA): TGCGCCAGCAGCCCATCGACAGGGGGCGAGCAGTACTTC. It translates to CASSPSTGGEQYF.

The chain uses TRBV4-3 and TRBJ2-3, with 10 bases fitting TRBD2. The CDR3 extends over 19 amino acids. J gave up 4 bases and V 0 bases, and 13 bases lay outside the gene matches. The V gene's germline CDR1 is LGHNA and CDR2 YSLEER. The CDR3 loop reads CASSQDFSPLAGMSDTQYF. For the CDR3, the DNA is TGCGCCAGCAGCCAAGATTTCTCCCCACTAGCGGGAATGTCAGATACGCAGTATTTT.

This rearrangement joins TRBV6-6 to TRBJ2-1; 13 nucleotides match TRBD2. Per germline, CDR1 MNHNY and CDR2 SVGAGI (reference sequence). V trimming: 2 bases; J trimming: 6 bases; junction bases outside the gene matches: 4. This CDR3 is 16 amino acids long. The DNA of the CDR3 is TGTGCCAGCAGTTACGTGGGACTAGCGGGAATCAATGAGCAGTTCTTC. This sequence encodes CASSYVGLAGINEQFF.

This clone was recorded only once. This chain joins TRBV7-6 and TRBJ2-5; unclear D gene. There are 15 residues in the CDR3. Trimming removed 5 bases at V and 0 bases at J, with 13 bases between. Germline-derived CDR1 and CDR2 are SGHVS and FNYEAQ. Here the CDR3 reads CASSPRSAYQETQYF. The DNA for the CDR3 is TGTGCCAGCAGCCCCCGTTCGGCCTACCAAGAGACCCAGTACTTC.

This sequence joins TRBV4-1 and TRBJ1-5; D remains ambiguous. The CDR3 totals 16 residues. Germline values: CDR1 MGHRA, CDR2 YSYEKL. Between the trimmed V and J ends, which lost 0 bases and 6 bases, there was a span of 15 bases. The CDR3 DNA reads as TGCGCCAGCAGCCAAGATTTCGGACTAGTTGTTCAGCCCCAGCATTTT. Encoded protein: CASSQDFGLVVQPQHF.

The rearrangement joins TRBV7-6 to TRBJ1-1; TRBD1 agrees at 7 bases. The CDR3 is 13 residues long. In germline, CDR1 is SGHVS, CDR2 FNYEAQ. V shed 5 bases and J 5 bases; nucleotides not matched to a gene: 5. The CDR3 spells CASSDREGTEAFF. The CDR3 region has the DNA TGTGCCAGCAGCGACAGGGAGGGTACTGAAGCTTTCTTT.

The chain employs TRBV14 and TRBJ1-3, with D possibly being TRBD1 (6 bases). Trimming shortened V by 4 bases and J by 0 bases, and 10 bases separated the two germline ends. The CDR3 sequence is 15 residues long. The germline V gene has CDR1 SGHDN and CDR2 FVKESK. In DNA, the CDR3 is TGTGCCAGCAGCCTGGACAGCGACTCTGGAAACACCATATATTTT. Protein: CASSLDSDSGNTIYF.

The chain's CDR3 is CASSPGQGTYDYEQYF. CDR3 DNA sequence: TGCGCCAGCAGCCCCGGACAGGGGACGTACGACTACGAGCAGTACTTC. This chain joins TRBV5-1 and TRBJ2-7, with 9 nucleotides matching TRBD1. Germline loops: CDR1 SGHRS, CDR2 YFSETQ. V shed 4 bases and J 3 bases; nucleotides not matched to a gene: 11. The CDR3 has 16 amino acids.

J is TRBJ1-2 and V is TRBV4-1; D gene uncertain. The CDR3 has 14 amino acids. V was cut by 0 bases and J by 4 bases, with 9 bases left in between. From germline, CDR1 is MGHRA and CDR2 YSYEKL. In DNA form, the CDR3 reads TGCGCCAGCAGCCAAGATCGAAGGTCCTATGGCTACACCTTC. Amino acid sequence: CASSQDRRSYGYTF.

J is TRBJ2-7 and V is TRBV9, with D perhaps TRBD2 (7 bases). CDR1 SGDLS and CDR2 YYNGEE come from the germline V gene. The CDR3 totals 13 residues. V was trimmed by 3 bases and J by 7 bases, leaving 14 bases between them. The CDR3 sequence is CASSDGGAREQYF. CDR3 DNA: TGTGCCAGCAGCGATGGGGGGGCAAGAGAGCAGTACTTC.

The CDR3 nucleotides are TGCGCCAGCAGTGGACAGCCCTCAGGGGGCTACACCTTC. It encodes CASSGQPSGGYTF. The chain employs TRBV10-2 and TRBJ1-2, with D perhaps TRBD1 (5 bases). This CDR3 is 13 amino acids long. The ends were cut back, 4 bases at V and 8 bases at J, with 14 bases in the middle. Germline CDR1 and CDR2: WSHSY and SAAADI.

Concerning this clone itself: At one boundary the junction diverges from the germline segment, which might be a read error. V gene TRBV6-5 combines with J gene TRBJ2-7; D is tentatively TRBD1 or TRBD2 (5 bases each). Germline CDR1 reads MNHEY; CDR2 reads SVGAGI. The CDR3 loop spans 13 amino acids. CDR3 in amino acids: CASSYSRGYGQYF. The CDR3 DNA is TGTGCCAGCAGTTACTCGAGGGGATACGGGCAGTACTTC.

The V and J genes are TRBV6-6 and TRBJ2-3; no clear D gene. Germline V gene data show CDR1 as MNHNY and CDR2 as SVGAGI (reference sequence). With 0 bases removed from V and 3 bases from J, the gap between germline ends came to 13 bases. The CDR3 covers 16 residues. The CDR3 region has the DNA TGTGCCAGCAGTTACTCGAGTAATAGGCCAACAGATACGCAGTATTTT. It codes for CASSYSSNRPTDTQYF.

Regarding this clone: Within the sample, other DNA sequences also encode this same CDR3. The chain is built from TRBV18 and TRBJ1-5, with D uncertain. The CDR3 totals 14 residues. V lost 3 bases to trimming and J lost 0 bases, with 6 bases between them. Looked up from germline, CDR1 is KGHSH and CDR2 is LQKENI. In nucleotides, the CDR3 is TGTGCCAGCTCACCGGGCGGTAGCAATCAGCCCCAGCATTTT. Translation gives CASSPGGSNQPQHF.

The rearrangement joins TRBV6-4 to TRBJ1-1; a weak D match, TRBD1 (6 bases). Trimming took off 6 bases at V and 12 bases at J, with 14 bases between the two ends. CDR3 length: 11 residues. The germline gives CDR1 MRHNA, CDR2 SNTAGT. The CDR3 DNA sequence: TGTGCCAGCAGACAGGACAGTTCAACTTTCTTT. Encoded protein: CASRQDSSTFF.

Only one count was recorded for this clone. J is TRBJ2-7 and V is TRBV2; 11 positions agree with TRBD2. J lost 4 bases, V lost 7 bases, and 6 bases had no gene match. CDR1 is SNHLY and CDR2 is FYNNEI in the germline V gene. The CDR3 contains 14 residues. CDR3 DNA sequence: TGTGCCAGCAAACTGACTAGCGGGATGTACGAGCAGTACTTC. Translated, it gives CASKLTSGMYEQYF.

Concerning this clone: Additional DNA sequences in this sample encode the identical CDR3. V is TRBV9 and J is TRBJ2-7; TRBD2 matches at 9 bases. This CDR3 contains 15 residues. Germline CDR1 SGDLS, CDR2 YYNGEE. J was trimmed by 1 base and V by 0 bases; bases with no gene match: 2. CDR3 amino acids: CASSVGAGGSYEQYF. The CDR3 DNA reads TGTGCCAGCAGCGTAGGAGCGGGGGGTTCCTACGAGCAGTACTTC.

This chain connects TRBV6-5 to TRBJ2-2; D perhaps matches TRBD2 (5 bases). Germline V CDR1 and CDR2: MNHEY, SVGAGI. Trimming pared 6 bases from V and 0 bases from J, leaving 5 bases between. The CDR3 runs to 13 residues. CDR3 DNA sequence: TGTGCCAGCAGGGGAGCGAACACCGGGGAGCTGTTTTTT. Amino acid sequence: CASRGANTGELFF.

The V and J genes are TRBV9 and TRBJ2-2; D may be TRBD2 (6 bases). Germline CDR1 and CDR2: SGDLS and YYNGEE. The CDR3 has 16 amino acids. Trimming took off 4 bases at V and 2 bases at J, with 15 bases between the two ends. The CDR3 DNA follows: TGTGCCAGCAGCCTCAGCCGGGACTCTAACACCGGGGAGCTGTTTTTT. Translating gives CASSLSRDSNTGELFF.